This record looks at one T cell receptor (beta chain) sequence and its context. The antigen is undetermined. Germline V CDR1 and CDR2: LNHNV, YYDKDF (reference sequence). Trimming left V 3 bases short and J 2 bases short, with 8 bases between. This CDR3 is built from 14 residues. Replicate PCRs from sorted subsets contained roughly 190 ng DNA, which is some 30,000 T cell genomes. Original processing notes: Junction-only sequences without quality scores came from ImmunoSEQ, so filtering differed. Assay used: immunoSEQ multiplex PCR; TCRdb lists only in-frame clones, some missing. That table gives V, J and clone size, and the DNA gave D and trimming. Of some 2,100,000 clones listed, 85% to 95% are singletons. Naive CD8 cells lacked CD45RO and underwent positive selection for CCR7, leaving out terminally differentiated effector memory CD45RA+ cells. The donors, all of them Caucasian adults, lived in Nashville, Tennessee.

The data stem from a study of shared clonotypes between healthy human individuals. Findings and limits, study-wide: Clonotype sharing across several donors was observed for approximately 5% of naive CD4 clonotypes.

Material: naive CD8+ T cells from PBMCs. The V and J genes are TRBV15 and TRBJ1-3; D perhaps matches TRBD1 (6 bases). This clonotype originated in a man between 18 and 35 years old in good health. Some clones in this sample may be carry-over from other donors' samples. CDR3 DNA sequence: TGTGCCACCAGCAGCAGGACAGCTGGAAACACCATATATTTT. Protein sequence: CATSSRTAGNTIYF.